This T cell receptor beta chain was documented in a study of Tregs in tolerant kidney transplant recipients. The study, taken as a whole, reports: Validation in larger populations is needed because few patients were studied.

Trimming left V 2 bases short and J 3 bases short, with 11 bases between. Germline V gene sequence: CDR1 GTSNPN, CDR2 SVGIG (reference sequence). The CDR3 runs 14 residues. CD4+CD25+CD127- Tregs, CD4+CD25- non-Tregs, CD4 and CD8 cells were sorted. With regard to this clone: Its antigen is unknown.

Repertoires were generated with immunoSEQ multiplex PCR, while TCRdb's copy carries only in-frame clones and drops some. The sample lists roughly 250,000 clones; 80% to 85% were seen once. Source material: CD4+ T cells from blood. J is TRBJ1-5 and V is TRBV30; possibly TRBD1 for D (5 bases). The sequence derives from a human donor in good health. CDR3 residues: CAWSRDDFNQPQHF. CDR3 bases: TGTGCCTGGAGTCGGGACGATTTCAATCAGCCCCAGCATTTT.